A single sample is the source of the 16 T cell receptor beta chains below, sequenced in a study of shared clonotypes between healthy human individuals. Clones were sequenced by immunoSEQ multiplex PCR, and TCRdb holds only the in-frame ones, with some missing. The sample comprises roughly 1,100,000 clones, around 76% of which are singletons, and approximately 1.3% rests with the top ten. Sequencing was done on a sample of memory CD4+ T cells sorted from blood. Subset indicated: CD45RA-negative fraction. The receptors shown here come from a man between 18 and 29 years old in good health.

The rearrangement uses TRBV5-1 and TRBJ2-2, with 10 bases matching TRBD2. This CDR3 is built from 16 residues. Germline V gives CDR1 SGHRS, CDR2 YFSETQ. V trimming: 6 bases; J trimming: 7 bases; junction bases outside the gene matches: 12. The CDR3 protein is CASKQSLAGAVGELFF. In nucleotides, the CDR3 is TGCGCCAGCAAACAGTCGCTAGCGGGGGCTGTCGGGGAGCTGTTTTTT.

This clone has a count of ten or more. Different DNA sequences within this sample yield the same CDR3. This rearrangement joins TRBV2 to TRBJ2-5; tentative D call: TRBD2 (5 bases). The CDR3 totals 13 residues. Deletions cut 2 bases from V and 4 bases from J, with 8 bases between. Germline CDR1 and CDR2: SNHLY and FYNNEI. The CDR3 bases are TGTGCCAGCAGTGAACGGGGAGCAGAGACCCAGTACTTC. Protein product: CASSERGAETQYF.

CDR3 nucleotide sequence: TGTGCCAGCAGCCAACTGTCGTCCCAAGAGACCCAGTACTTC. Its translation is CASSQLSSQETQYF. This chain joins TRBV5-6 and TRBJ2-5, with D unclear. The germline V and J ends were trimmed by 4 bases and 1 base, with 11 bases remaining between them. Germline V gene sequence: CDR1 SGHDT, CDR2 YYEEEE. The CDR3 has 14 amino acids. The variable domain in full, completed from reference TRBV5-6 and TRBJ2-5, reads DAGVTQSPTHLIKTRGQQVTLRCSPKSGHDTVSWYQQALGQGPQFIFQYYEEEERQRGNFPDRFSGHQFPNYSSELNVNALLLGDSALYLCASSQLSSQETQYFGPGTRLLVL.

The rearrangement joins TRBV5-1 to TRBJ2-7; 8 bases map to TRBD1. Trimming took 5 bases from V and 12 from J; bases not matched to a gene: 10. The CDR3 contains 12 residues. Germline CDR1 SGHRS, CDR2 YFSETQ. Written as DNA, the CDR3 is TGCGCCAGCAGAACAGGGACAGGTAACCTGTACTTC. Protein sequence: CASRTGTGNLYF.

This chain links TRBV19 with TRBJ2-2; TRBD1 agrees at 8 bases. V was pared by 4 bases and J by 6 bases, with 4 bases of the junction left unmatched. The CDR3 is 14 amino acids. Per the germline V gene, CDR1 is LNHDA and CDR2 is SQIVND (reference sequence). CDR3 bases: TGTGCCAGTAGTAAGGACAGGGACCCCGGGGAGCTGTTTTTT. It translates to CASSKDRDPGELFF.

The CDR3 DNA sequence: TGTGCCAGCAGTTTATCGAGCCGACTAGCGGGAGGGGGCTCTGAGCAGTTCTTC. This translates into CASSLSSRLAGGGSEQFF. The rearrangement uses TRBV27 and TRBJ2-1, with TRBD2 matching 14 bases. Trimming at V came to 0 bases and at J to 9 bases, leaving 10 bases not matched to a gene. Germline V gene lookup returns CDR1 MNHEY and CDR2 SMNVEV (reference sequence). This CDR3 comprises 18 residues.

V and J are TRBV7-2 and TRBJ2-1; TRBD2 matches 11 bases. Germline V gene lookup returns CDR1 SGHTA and CDR2 FQGNSA. The CDR3 contains 16 residues. With 2 bases clipped from V and 7 bases from J, the junction kept 7 bases outside the gene matches. CDR3 sequence (DNA): TGTGCCAGCAGCTTAATGACTAGCGGGATGGCTAATGAGCAGTTCTTC. Its translation: CASSLMTSGMANEQFF. The variable domain in full, completed from reference TRBV7-2 and TRBJ2-1, reads GAGVSQSPSNKVTEKGKDVELRCDPISGHTALYWYRQSLGQGLEFLIYFQGNSAPDKSGLPSDRFSAERTGGSVSTLTIQRTQQEDSAVYLCASSLMTSGMANEQFFGPGTRLTVL.

A remark on this clone: In the same sample, other DNA sequences code for this CDR3. The gene calls are TRBV6-5 and TRBJ2-7; 12 bases agree with TRBD2. V trimming: 0 bases; J trimming: 3 bases; junction bases outside the gene matches: 0. This CDR3 is built from 15 residues. The germline CDR1 and CDR2 sequences are MNHEY and SVGAGI. In nucleotides, the CDR3 is TGTGCCAGCAGTTACTCGACTAGCGGGAGCTACGAGCAGTACTTC. Translating gives CASSYSTSGSYEQYF.

This clone was seen more than once but under ten times. V usage is TRBV7-2 and J usage is TRBJ2-7; a weak D match, TRBD2 (5 bases). Per the germline V gene, CDR1 is SGHTA and CDR2 is FQGNSA. V was trimmed by 4 bases and J by 2 bases, leaving 15 bases between them. CDR3 length equals 15 residues. CDR3 sequence reads: CASSSPGSGTYEQYF. In nucleotides, the CDR3 is TGTGCCAGCAGCTCGCCGGGGTCGGGCACCTACGAGCAGTACTTC.

J is TRBJ2-2 and V is TRBV19, with D perhaps matching TRBD1 (5 bases). The CDR3 has 12 amino acids. The germline V gene encodes CDR1 LNHDA and CDR2 SQIVND (reference sequence). Trimming took off 5 bases at V and 6 bases at J, with 7 bases between the two ends. DNA for the CDR3: TGTGCCAGTAGTCTGGGGCCCGGGGAGCTGTTTTTT. This sequence encodes CASSLGPGELFF.

The rearrangement links TRBV5-1 to TRBJ2-5; D tentatively reads TRBD1 or TRBD2 (7 bases each). Deletions cut 3 bases from V and 4 bases from J, with 16 bases between. The CDR3 length is 15 residues. Germline CDR1 and CDR2: SGHRS and YFSETQ. The CDR3 region is CASSWEGALRETQYF. CDR3 coding DNA: TGCGCCAGCAGCTGGGAGGGGGCGTTACGAGAGACCCAGTACTTC.

The V and J genes are TRBV5-4 and TRBJ2-7; 9 positions agree with TRBD2. Trimming cost V 5 bases and J 3 bases; bases outside gene matches: 6. CDR1 is SGHNT, CDR2 YYREEE, per germline (reference sequence). This CDR3 is built from 14 residues. The CDR3 protein is CASSLAGARYEQYF. DNA of the CDR3: TGTGCCAGCAGTTTAGCGGGGGCCCGCTACGAGCAGTACTTC.

The rearrangement uses TRBV29-1 and TRBJ2-5; D unresolved. This CDR3 has 10 amino acids. V lost 7 bases, J lost 2 bases, and 5 bases lay in between. Germline loops: CDR1 SQVTM, CDR2 ANQGSEA. CDR3 DNA sequence: TGCAGCGGATCACAAGAGACCCAGTACTTC. The encoded protein is CSGSQETQYF.

The CDR3, as DNA: TGTGCCAGCAGGAGGGCTGGTCACAATGAGCAGTTCTTC. This encodes CASRRAGHNEQFF. The chain combines TRBV6-6 with TRBJ2-1; maybe TRBD2 (5 bases). The germline gives CDR1 MNHNY, CDR2 SVGAGI (reference sequence). V lost 6 bases and J 5 bases, leaving 11 bases between the germline ends. The CDR3 totals 13 residues.

The CDR3 nucleotides are TGTGCCAGCAGTCCGGTCTCCAGGGGGGAGACCCAGTACTTC. Translating it yields CASSPVSRGETQYF. The chain couples TRBV5-4 to TRBJ2-5; 7 positions agree with TRBD1. This CDR3 is built from 14 residues. V was clipped by 5 bases and J by 5 bases; unmatched bases: 9. CDR1 and CDR2 from the germline V gene are SGHNT and YYREEE (reference sequence).

The V call is TRBV7-8, the J call TRBJ2-1, with 8 bases matching TRBD1. Germline values: CDR1 SGHVS, CDR2 FQNEAQ. This CDR3 is 15 amino acids long. Losses at the gene ends were 6 bases for V and 3 bases for J; bases not matched to a gene: 7. This CDR3 is CASSPDRGLYNEQFF. DNA for the CDR3: TGTGCCAGCAGTCCTGACAGGGGCCTCTACAATGAGCAGTTCTTC.